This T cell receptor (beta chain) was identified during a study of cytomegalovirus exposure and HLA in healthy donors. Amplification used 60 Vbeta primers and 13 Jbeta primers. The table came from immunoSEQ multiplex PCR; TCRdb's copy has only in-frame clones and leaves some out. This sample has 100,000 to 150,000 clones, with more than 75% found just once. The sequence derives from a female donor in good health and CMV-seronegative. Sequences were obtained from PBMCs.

The CDR3 loop is CATRGGSIGTGELFF. CDR3 coding DNA: TGTGCCACCAGAGGCGGGAGTATAGGAACCGGGGAGCTGTTTTTT. The chain combines TRBV27 with TRBJ2-2, with 7 bases that match TRBD2. Germline V CDR1 and CDR2: MNHEY, SMNVEV (reference sequence). V lost 10 bases and J lost 5; bases outside the gene matches: 13. CDR3 size: 15 residues.